This T cell receptor beta chain was found in a study of lymphopenia after photon versus proton radiotherapy. This table comes from immunoSEQ multiplex PCR, and its TCRdb copy is limited to in-frame clones, with some not included. The sample lists 68,000 or so clones, approximately 90% occurring once. V was pared by 3 bases and J by 0 bases, with 8 bases between. The CDR3 is made up of 14 amino acids. The germline V gene has CDR1 SGHTA and CDR2 FQGNSA. This clone was detected only once. The genes are TRBV7-2 and TRBJ1-1; D remains unclear. The sequencing used peripheral blood, collected from a patient treated with photon-based radiotherapy. The clonotype was recovered from a woman between 65 and 79 years old with pancreatic cancer. Here the CDR3 DNA reads TGTGCCAGCAGCTTCCCGGGAATGAACACTGAAGCTTTCTTT. This codes for CASSFPGMNTEAFF.